This T cell receptor (beta chain) was identified during a study of regulatory T cells in long-lasting Graves disease. CDR3-region Arm-PCR and iRepertoire HTBI primers produced the TCR beta libraries. From the multiplex PCR reads, TCRdb called clonotypes with MiXCR, one entry per CDR3 protein. Among hundreds of thousands of distinct CDR3 sequences listed, around 16% were seen once. Time point: newly diagnosed GD, antithyroid drugs for less than 3 months. Extracted RNA from PBMCs served as the source of the TCR library. These data were also reused for a study on T cells in Graves' hyperthyroidism and ophthalmopathy.

This receptor was taken from a woman aged 35-65 years with Graves disease. Material: peripheral blood mononuclear cells (PBMCs), obtained at new diagnosis, from a patient treated with antithyroid drugs.

CDR3 DNA sequence: TGTGCTAGTGGTTTTGGACTAGTCCAAGAGGTGGAGCAGTACTTC. Translation: CASGFGLVQEVEQYF. The chain is built from TRBV12-5 and TRBJ2-7, with 7 bases identical to TRBD2. Per the germline V gene, CDR1 is LGHNT and CDR2 is FRNRAP. CDR3 length: 15 amino acids. V lost 3 bases and J lost 7; bases outside the gene matches: 12.